The source of this T cell receptor beta chain is a study of cytomegalovirus exposure and HLA in healthy donors. Study observations and caveats: Most TCR beta V segments were productive about 87% or about 30% of the time in an earlier analysis. Researchers catalogued roughly 150 TCR beta chains as cytomegalovirus-associated.

The V and J ends lost 2 bases and 0 bases respectively, with 5 bases between them. In germline, CDR1 is LNHNV, CDR2 YYDKDF (reference sequence). CDR3 size: 14 residues. The sample holds a few counts of this clone. Its matching antigen is unknown. 60 Vbeta and 13 Jbeta primers were used in PCR. Sequencing was performed with immunoSEQ multiplex PCR; in TCRdb, only in-frame clones are kept and a portion is missing. The data contain fewer than 150,000 clones, around 67% of them singletons. The receptor was derived from a woman aged 35 to 49 in good health and CMV-seronegative. This chain joins TRBV15 and TRBJ1-3; D gene unclear. The sequenced material came from PBMCs. Here the CDR3 DNA reads TGTGCCACCAGCAGAAGAGACTCTGGAAACACCATATATTTT. Protein: CATSRRDSGNTIYF.